The sample holds a few counts of the clone carrying this T cell receptor (beta chain). Its matching antigen is unknown. A second about 7 to 11 cycle PCR used barcoded and J-beta primers. TCRdb reprocessed the 5' RACE reads via MiXCR and lists one record per CDR3 protein. The data hold about 730,000 distinct CDR3 sequences, with roughly 44% observed a single time. This CDR3 has 11 amino acids. Trimming took 6 bases from V and 6 from J; bases not matched to a gene: 4. The V gene's germline CDR1 is SQVTM and CDR2 ANQGSEA. This sample was taken from a study of blood T cells in healthy people across ages. Study results and caveats: There was no known CMV status for donors, so expanded clonotype changes were possibly confounded.

V usage is TRBV29-1 and J usage is TRBJ1-2, with 7 bases aligning to TRBD1. The receptor's source is a woman aged 60-75 years in good health. The sequenced material came from blood. CDR3 nucleotide sequence: TGCAGCGTCAGACAGGGCGATGGCTACACCTTC. Its protein is CSVRQGDGYTF.